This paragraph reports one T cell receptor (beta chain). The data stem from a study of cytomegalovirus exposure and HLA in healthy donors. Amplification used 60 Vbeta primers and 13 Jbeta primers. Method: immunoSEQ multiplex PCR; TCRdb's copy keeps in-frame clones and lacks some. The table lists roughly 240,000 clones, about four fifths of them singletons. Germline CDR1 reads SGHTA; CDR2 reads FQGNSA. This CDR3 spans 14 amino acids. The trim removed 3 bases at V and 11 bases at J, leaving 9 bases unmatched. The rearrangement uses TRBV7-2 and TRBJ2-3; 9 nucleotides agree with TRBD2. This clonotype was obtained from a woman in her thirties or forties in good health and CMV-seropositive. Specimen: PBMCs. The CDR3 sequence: CASSLTGLARQQYF. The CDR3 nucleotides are TGTGCCAGCAGCTTGACCGGACTAGCGCGACAGCAGTATTTT. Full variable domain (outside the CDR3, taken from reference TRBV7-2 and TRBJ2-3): GAGVSQSPSNKVTEKGKDVELRCDPISGHTALYWYRQSLGQGLEFLIYFQGNSAPDKSGLPSDRFSAERTGGSVSTLTIQRTQQEDSAVYLCASSLTGLARQQYFGPGTRLTVL.